This T cell receptor (beta chain) derives from a study of shared clonotypes between healthy human individuals. The CDR3 loop spans 17 amino acids. V lost 5 bases and J lost 6, with 28 bases in between. In germline, CDR1 is SQVTM, CDR2 ANQGSEA. This clone was seen a single time. Clones were sequenced by immunoSEQ multiplex PCR, and TCRdb holds only the in-frame ones, with some missing. Among about 1.5 million clones listed, around 98% were seen once. Sequencing was carried out using naive CD4+ T cells sorted from blood. Subset in this sample: CD45RA+ positively selected. This chain links TRBV29-1 with TRBJ1-1, with a tentative D call TRBD1 (5 bases). This sequence originates from a man aged 25-40 years in good health. The CDR3: CSVLGVNSGLSGAEAFF. CDR3 sequence (DNA): TGCAGCGTTTTGGGGGTTAACAGCGGCCTGTCGGGCGCTGAAGCTTTCTTT.